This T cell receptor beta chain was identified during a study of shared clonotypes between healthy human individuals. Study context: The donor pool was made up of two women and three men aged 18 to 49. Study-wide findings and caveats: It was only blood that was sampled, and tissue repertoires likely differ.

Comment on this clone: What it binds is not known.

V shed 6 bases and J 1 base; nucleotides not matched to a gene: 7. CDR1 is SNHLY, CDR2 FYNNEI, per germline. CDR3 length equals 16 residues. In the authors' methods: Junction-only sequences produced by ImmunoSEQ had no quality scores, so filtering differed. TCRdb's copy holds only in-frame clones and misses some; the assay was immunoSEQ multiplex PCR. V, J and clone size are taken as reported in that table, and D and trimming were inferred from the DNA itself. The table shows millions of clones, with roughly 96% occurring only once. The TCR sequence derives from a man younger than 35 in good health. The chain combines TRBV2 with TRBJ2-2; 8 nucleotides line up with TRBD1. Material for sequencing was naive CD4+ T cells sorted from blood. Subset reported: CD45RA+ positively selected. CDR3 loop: CASSPTGTGNTGELFF. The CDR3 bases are TGTGCCAGCAGCCCAACCGGGACAGGGAACACCGGGGAGCTGTTTTTT. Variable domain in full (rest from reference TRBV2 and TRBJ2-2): EPEVTQTPSHQVTQMGQEVILRCVPISNHLYFYWYRQILGQKVEFLVSFYNNEISEKSEIFDDQFSVERPDGSNFTLKIRSTKLEDSAMYFCASSPTGTGNTGELFFGEGSRLTVL.